The 23 T cell receptor beta chains presented below share a single source sample, sequenced in a study of blood T cell repertoires in COVID-19. Method: immunoSEQ multiplex PCR; TCRdb's copy keeps in-frame clones and lacks some. The profile shows 200,000 to 250,000 clones, around 86% of them singletons. Specimen: PBMCs or T cells enriched from blood (not recorded which). The receptors stem from a woman in her 50s who had recovered from COVID-19.

The sample holds one count of this clone. The chain joins TRBV18 to TRBJ2-7, with 8 positions matching TRBD1. The CDR3 spans 14 residues. The V and J ends lost 3 bases and 4 bases, in that order; junction bases with no gene match: 5. Looked up from germline, CDR1 is KGHSH and CDR2 is LQKENI. The CDR3 DNA reads as TGTGCCAGCTCACCCTACGACAGGGGTTACGAGCAGTACTTC. This gives the protein CASSPYDRGYEQYF.

V usage is TRBV11-3 and J usage is TRBJ2-2; no clear D. The germline CDR1 and CDR2 sequences are SGHNT and YENEEA. The CDR3 totals 17 residues. Trimming shortened V by 4 bases and J by 1 base, and 16 bases separated the two germline ends. Here the CDR3 reads CASSSPRGTWNTGELFF. The CDR3 coding sequence is TGTGCCAGCAGCTCTCCCCGCGGTACTTGGAACACCGGGGAGCTGTTTTTT.

The chain uses TRBV9 and TRBJ1-5; the D is unclear. Germline CDR1 is SGDLS and CDR2 is YYNGEE. This CDR3 contains 13 residues. V lost 0 bases and J 7 bases, leaving 8 bases between the germline ends. The CDR3 coding sequence is TGTGCCAGCAGCGTAGGTAACGGGCAGCCCCAGCATTTT. As protein: CASSVGNGQPQHF. Full variable domain (remainder filled in from reference TRBV9 and TRBJ1-5): DSGVTQTPKHLITATGQRVTLRCSPRSGDLSVYWYQQSLDQGLQFLIQYYNGEERAKGNILERFSAQQFPDLHSELNLSSLELGDSALYFCASSVGNGQPQHFGDGTRLSIL.

The chain uses TRBV5-8 and TRBJ2-5; unclear D gene. Trimming removed 2 bases at V and 2 bases at J, with 7 bases between. This CDR3 has 13 amino acids. Per germline, CDR1 SGHTS and CDR2 YDEGEE. The chain's CDR3 is CASSLHIQETQYF. CDR3 nucleotide sequence: TGTGCCAGCAGCTTACATATACAAGAGACCCAGTACTTC.

The gene calls are TRBV5-1 and TRBJ2-7; TRBD2 agrees at 8 bases. The CDR3 consists of 14 residues. Germline loops: CDR1 SGHRS, CDR2 YFSETQ. V trimming: 6 bases; J trimming: 3 bases; junction bases outside the gene matches: 8. The CDR3 DNA reads as TGCGCCAGCACCCAGCCGGGGGGGGACTACGAGCAGTACTTC. This codes for CASTQPGGDYEQYF.

The gene calls are TRBV28 and TRBJ2-1, with TRBD2 matching over 11 bases. Germline-derived CDR1 and CDR2 are MDHEN and SYDVKM. J gave up 7 bases and V 2 bases, and 4 bases lay outside the gene matches. This CDR3 has 15 amino acids. CDR3 loop: CASSLGLAGGNEQFF. CDR3 nucleotides: TGTGCCAGCAGTTTAGGACTAGCGGGCGGGAATGAGCAGTTCTTC.

This chain joins TRBV6-4 and TRBJ1-6; D unresolved. The V gene's germline CDR1 is MRHNA and CDR2 SNTAGT. Trimming shortened V by 3 bases and J by 7 bases, and 7 bases separated the two germline ends. The CDR3 spans 13 residues. The CDR3 spells CASSERENSPLHF. CDR3 bases: TGTGCCAGCAGTGAACGGGAAAATTCACCCCTCCACTTT.

The V call is TRBV18, the J call TRBJ1-6; D is unresolved. Per germline, CDR1 KGHSH and CDR2 LQKENI. CDR3 size: 15 residues. Trimming removed 6 bases from V and 1 base from J, with 10 bases in between. The CDR3 DNA reads as TGTGCCAGCTCGCCGGACTCGTCCTATAATTCACCCCTCCACTTT. Translation gives CASSPDSSYNSPLHF.

The V call is TRBV7-2, the J call TRBJ2-7; D remains ambiguous. The CDR3 has 14 residues. V was pared by 0 bases and J by 3 bases, with 9 bases between. CDR1 is SGHTA and CDR2 is FQGNSA in the germline V gene. The CDR3 DNA sequence: TGTGCCAGCAGCTTAGCGCCAGCGATCTACGAGCAGTACTTC. Translation: CASSLAPAIYEQYF.

The chain has TRBV6-5 and TRBJ1-5; 10 bases are shared with TRBD1. CDR3 length: 15 residues. The ends lost 6 bases at V and 6 bases at J; junction bases unmatched: 8. The V gene's germline CDR1 is MNHEY and CDR2 SVGAGI. The CDR3 loop reads CASSPDGTGAQPQHF. CDR3 DNA: TGTGCCAGCAGCCCCGATGGGACAGGGGCTCAGCCCCAGCATTTT.

The chain couples TRBV3-1 (or the pseudogene TRBV3-2) to TRBJ2-3; 8 bases fit TRBD2. Germline loops: CDR1 LGHDT, CDR2 YNNKEL (reference sequence). The CDR3 covers 16 residues. The ends lost 6 bases at V and 6 bases at J; junction bases unmatched: 14. DNA of the CDR3: TGTGCCAGCAGTGTAAAAGTGTCGGGGGGGCCGGATACGCAGTATTTT. Its protein product is CASSVKVSGGPDTQYF.

The rearrangement uses TRBV5-1 and TRBJ2-7, with a tentative D call TRBD2 (7 bases). The CDR3 has 14 residues. V lost 0 bases and J 5 bases, leaving 12 bases between the germline ends. CDR1 is SGHRS and CDR2 is YFSETQ in the germline V gene. This chain's CDR3 is CASSLEGGANEQYF. CDR3 bases: TGCGCCAGCAGCTTGGAAGGGGGGGCGAACGAGCAGTACTTC.

The chain links TRBV27 to TRBJ1-2; no clear D. V was cut by 4 bases and J by 1 base, with 16 bases left in between. The CDR3 has 16 residues. Per germline, CDR1 MNHEY and CDR2 SMNVEV (reference sequence). The CDR3 is CASSSIGVDFNYGYTF. The CDR3 DNA reads TGTGCCAGCAGTTCAATCGGGGTCGACTTTAACTATGGCTACACCTTC.

This clone appeared a few times. This chain uses TRBV4-2 with TRBJ1-4; TRBD1 matches 11 bases. The CDR3 contains 21 residues. Losses at the gene ends were 3 bases for V and 0 bases for J; bases not matched to a gene: 15. Germline lookup yields CDR1 LGHNA and CDR2 YNFKEQ. CDR3 region: CASSHATSAGQGDSTNEKLFF. The DNA of the CDR3 is TGTGCCAGCAGCCATGCAACCTCTGCGGGACAGGGGGACTCAACTAATGAAAAACTGTTTTTT.

The chain carries TRBV5-1 and TRBJ2-5, with TRBD1 as a possible D gene (5 bases). The ends were cut back, 4 bases at V and 5 bases at J, with 15 bases in the middle. Germline V lookup: CDR1 SGHRS, CDR2 YFSETQ. The CDR3 runs 14 residues. The DNA for the CDR3 is TGCGCCAGCAGCCGTGGAAGGGCAGGGGAGACCCAGTACTTC. It codes for CASSRGRAGETQYF.

J is TRBJ2-2 and V is TRBV6-2 or TRBV6-3; 10 bases line up with TRBD1. From germline, CDR1 is MNHEY and CDR2 SVGEGT. The V and J ends lost 5 bases and 5 bases, in that order; junction bases with no gene match: 11. This CDR3 contains 17 residues. The CDR3 here is CASSDRDRGVGTGELFF. The CDR3 region has the DNA TGTGCCAGCAGTGACCGGGACAGGGGTGTTGGAACCGGGGAGCTGTTTTTT.

The chain carries TRBV7-2 and TRBJ2-5; 8 positions agree with TRBD1. V lost 5 bases and J lost 5; bases outside the gene matches: 10. This CDR3 has 15 residues. The V gene's germline CDR1 is SGHTA and CDR2 FQGNSA. The CDR3 nucleotides read TGTGCCAGCAGCCCCGGACAGGGTGTAGACGAGACCCAGTACTTC. Translation: CASSPGQGVDETQYF.

The V gene is TRBV11-2, the J gene TRBJ1-2; D unclear. Germline V gene lookup returns CDR1 SGHAT and CDR2 FQNNGV. The CDR3 is 12 residues long. The V gene lost 3 bases and the J gene lost 3 bases, with 5 bases spanning the gap. The CDR3 DNA reads as TGTGCCAGCAGCTTGGGCGACTATGGCTACACCTTC. Protein: CASSLGDYGYTF. The full variable domain, rest sourced from reference TRBV11-2 and TRBJ1-2, is EAGVAQSPRYKIIEKRQSVAFWCNPISGHATLYWYQQILGQGPKLLIQFQNNGVVDDSQLPKDRFSAERLKGVDSTLKIQPAKLEDSAVYLCASSLGDYGYTFGSGTRLTVV.

DNA for the CDR3: TGTGCCAGCTCAGCGGGACAGGACAATGAGCAGTTCTTC. Residues: CASSAGQDNEQFF. The chain carries TRBV18 and TRBJ2-1, with 8 bases identical to TRBD1. This CDR3 contains 13 residues. Trimming at V came to 5 bases and at J to 5 bases, leaving 2 bases not matched to a gene. In germline, CDR1 is KGHSH, CDR2 LQKENI.

The chain links TRBV6-5 to TRBJ1-2, with D possibly matching TRBD1 (5 bases). Per germline, CDR1 MNHEY and CDR2 SVGAGI. CDR3 length: 12 amino acids. V dropped 6 bases and J dropped 8 bases, with 13 bases sitting between them. Here the CDR3 reads CASRGQGGGYTF. The DNA for the CDR3 is TGTGCCAGCAGGGGCCAGGGAGGCGGCTACACCTTC.

Only a few counts were recorded for this clone. The chain has TRBV30 and TRBJ2-1; D unclear. Germline V gene data show CDR1 as GTSNPN and CDR2 as SVGIG (reference sequence). The CDR3 runs 12 residues. Trimming shortened V by 1 base and J by 4 bases, and 5 bases separated the two germline ends. CDR3 residues: CAWSEEYNEQFF. The CDR3 bases are TGTGCCTGGAGTGAGGAGTACAATGAGCAGTTCTTC.

The chain employs TRBV7-9 and TRBJ2-1; the match to TRBD2 covers 14 bases. Germline V gene sequence: CDR1 SEHNR, CDR2 FQNEAQ (reference sequence). The CDR3 contains 16 residues. The ends lost 5 bases at V and 8 bases at J; junction bases unmatched: 8. The CDR3: CASSTRTSGRTYEQFF. The CDR3 nucleotides read TGTGCCAGCAGCACCCGGACTAGCGGGAGGACGTATGAGCAGTTCTTC.

V gene TRBV21-1 combines with J gene TRBJ1-3; the table's TRBD1 call for D was not verified on the DNA. TRBV21-1 corresponds to a pseudogene. CDR3 length equals 15 residues. The CDR3 DNA is TGTGCCAGCAGCAACCCCCAGATCTCTGGAAACACCATATATTTT. It is translated as CASSNPQISGNTIYF.